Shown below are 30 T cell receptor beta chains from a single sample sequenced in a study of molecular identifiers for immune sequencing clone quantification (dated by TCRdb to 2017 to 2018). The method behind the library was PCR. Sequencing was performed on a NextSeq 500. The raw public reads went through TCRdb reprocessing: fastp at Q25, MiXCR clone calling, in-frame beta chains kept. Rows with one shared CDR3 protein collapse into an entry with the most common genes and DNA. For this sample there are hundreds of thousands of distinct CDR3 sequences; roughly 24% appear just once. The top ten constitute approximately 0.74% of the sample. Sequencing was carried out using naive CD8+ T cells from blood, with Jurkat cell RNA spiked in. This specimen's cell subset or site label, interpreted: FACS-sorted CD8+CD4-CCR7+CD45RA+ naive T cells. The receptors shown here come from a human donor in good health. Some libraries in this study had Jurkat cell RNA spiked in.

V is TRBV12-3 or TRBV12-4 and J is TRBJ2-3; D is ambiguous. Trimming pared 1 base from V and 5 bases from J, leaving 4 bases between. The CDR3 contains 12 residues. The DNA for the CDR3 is TGTGCCAGCAGTTTAGGCATAGATACGCAGTATTTT. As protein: CASSLGIDTQYF.

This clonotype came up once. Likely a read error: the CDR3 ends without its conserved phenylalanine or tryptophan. CDR3 region: CASSLGENSNQPQHS. The CDR3 bases are TGCGCCAGCAGTCTAGGGGAGAATAGCAATCAGCCCCAGCATTCT. The rearrangement joins TRBV4-1 to TRBJ1-5, with a weak D call TRBD1 (5 bases). The CDR3 totals 15 residues. From germline, CDR1 is MGHRA and CDR2 YSYEKL. Between the trimmed V and J ends, which lost 6 bases and 0 bases, there was a span of 12 bases.

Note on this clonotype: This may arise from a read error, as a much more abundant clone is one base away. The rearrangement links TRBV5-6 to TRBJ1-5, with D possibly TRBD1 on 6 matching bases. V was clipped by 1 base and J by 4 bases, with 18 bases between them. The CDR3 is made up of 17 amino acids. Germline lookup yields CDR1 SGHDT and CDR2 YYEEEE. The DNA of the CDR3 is TGTGCCAGCAGCTTGCAACAGGGACGCCTAGGGAATCAGCCCCAGCATTTT. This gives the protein CASSLQQGRLGNQPQHF. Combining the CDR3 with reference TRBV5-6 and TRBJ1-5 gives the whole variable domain DAGVTQSPTHLIKTRGQQVTLRCSPKSGHDTVSWYQQALGQGPQFIFQYYEEEERQRGNFPDRFSGHQFPNYSSELNVNALLLGDSALYLCASSLQQGRLGNQPQHFGDGTRLSIL.

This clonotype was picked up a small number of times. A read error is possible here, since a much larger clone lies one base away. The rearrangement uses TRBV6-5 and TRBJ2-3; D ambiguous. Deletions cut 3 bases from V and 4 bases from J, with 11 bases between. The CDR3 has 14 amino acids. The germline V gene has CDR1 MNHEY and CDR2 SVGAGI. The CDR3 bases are TGTGCCAGCAGTTATGTGCCCTCCGCAGATACGCAGTATTTT. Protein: CASSYVPSADTQYF.

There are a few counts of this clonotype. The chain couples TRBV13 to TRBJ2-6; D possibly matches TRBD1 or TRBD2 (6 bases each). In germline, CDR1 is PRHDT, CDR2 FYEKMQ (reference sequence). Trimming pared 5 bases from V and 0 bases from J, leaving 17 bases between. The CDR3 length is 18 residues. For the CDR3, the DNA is TGTGCCAGCAGCCTCCAGGGGACTCTCCTCTCTGGGGCCAACGTCCTGACTTTC. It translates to CASSLQGTLLSGANVLTF.

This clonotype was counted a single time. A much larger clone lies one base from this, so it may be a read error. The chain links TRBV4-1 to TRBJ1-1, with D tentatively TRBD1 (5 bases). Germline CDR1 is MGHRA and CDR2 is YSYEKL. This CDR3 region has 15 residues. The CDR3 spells CASSQMLGVNTEASF. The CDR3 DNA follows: TGCGCCAGCAGCCAAATGCTGGGGGTAAACACTGAAGCTTCCTTT.

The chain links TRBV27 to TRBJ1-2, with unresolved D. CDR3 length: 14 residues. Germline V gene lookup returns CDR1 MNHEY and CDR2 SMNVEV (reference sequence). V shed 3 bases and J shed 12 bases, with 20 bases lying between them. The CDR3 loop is CASSFSLRTGGHTF. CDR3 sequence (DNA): TGTGCCAGCAGTTTCTCACTTAGGACTGGAGGCCACACCTTC.

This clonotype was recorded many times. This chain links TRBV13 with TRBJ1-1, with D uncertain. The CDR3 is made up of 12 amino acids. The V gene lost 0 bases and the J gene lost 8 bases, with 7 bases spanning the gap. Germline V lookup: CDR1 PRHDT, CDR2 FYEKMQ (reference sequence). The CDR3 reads CASSLGQVEAFF. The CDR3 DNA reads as TGTGCCAGCAGCTTAGGTCAGGTCGAAGCTTTCTTT.

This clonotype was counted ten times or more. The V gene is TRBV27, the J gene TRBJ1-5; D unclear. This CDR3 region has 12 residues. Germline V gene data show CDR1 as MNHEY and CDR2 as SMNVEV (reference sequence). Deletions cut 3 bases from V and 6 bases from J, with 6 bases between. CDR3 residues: CASSFIGQPQHF. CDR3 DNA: TGTGCCAGCAGTTTTATCGGTCAGCCCCAGCATTTT.

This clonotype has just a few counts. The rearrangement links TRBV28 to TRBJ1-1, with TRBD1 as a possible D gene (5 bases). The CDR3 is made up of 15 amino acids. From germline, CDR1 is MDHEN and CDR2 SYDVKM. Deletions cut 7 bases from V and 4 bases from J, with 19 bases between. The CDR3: CASNWDPGKGTEAFF. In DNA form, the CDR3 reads TGTGCCAGCAATTGGGACCCCGGCAAGGGCACTGAAGCTTTCTTT.

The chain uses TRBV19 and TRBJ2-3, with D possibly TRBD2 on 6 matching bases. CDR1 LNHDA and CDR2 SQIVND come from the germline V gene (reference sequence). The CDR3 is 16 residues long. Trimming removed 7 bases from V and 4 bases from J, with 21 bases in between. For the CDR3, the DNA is TGTGCCAGTACCAACAGGAGGGAGATCAATTCAGATACGCAGTATTTT. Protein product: CASTNRREINSDTQYF.

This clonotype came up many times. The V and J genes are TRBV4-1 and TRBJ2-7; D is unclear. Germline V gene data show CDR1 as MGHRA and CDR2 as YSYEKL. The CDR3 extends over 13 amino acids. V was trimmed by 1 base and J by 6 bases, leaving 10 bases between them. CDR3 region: CASSQGLAGEQYF. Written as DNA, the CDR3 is TGCGCCAGCAGCCAAGGCCTTGCCGGCGAGCAGTACTTC.

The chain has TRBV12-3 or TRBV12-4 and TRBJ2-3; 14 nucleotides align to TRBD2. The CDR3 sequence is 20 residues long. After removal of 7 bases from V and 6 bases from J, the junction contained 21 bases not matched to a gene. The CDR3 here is CASTAGGAPTSGGASDTQYF. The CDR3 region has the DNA TGTGCCAGCACAGCGGGGGGGGCCCCGACTAGCGGGGGGGCCTCGGATACGCAGTATTTT.

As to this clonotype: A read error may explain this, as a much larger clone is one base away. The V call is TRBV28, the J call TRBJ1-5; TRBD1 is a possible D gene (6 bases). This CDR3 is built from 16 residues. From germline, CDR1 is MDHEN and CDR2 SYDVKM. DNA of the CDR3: TGTCCCAGCAGTTTATCCTTGACAGGAGCTAATCAGCCCCAGCATTTT. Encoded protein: CPSSLSLTGANQPQHF.

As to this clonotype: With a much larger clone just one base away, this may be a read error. The CDR3 DNA follows: TGTACCAGTAGTCCTGCTGAGCCGGAAGAGACCCAGTACTTC. As protein: CTSSPAEPEETQYF. J is TRBJ2-5 and V is TRBV19; D not certain. Germline V gene data show CDR1 as LNHDA and CDR2 as SQIVND (reference sequence). The CDR3 has 14 amino acids.

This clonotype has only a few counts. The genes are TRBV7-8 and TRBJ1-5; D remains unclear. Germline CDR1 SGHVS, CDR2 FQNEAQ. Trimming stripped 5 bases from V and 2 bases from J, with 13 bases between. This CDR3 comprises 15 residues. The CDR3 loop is CASSQHPGGNQPQHF. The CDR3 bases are TGTGCCAGCAGCCAGCACCCTGGGGGCAATCAGCCCCAGCATTTT.

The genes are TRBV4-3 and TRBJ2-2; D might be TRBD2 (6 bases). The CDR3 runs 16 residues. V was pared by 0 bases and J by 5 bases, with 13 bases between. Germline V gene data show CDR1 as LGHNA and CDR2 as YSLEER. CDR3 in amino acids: CASSQDTGARTGELFF. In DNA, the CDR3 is TGCGCCAGCAGCCAAGATACGGGAGCCCGGACCGGGGAGCTGTTTTTT.

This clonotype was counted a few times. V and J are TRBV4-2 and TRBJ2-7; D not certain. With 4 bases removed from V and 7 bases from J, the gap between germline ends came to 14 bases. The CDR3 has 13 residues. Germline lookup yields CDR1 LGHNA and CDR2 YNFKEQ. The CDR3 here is CASSPSLGLEQYF. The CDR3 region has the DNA TGTGCCAGCAGCCCCTCGCTCGGCTTGGAGCAGTACTTC.

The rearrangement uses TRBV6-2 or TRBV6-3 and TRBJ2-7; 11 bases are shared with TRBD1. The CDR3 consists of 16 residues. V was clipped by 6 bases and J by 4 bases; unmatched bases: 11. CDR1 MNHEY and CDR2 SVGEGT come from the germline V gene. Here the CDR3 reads CASRSTGTGGYYEQYF. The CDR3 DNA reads TGTGCCAGCAGATCAACCGGGACAGGGGGATATTACGAGCAGTACTTC.

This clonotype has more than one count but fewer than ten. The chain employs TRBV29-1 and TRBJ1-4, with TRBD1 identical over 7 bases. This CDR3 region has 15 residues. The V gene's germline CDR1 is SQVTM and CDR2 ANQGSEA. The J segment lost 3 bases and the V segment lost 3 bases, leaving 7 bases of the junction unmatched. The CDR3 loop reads CSVEVGQGANEKLFF. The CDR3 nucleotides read TGCAGCGTTGAGGTTGGCCAGGGGGCTAATGAAAAACTGTTTTTT.

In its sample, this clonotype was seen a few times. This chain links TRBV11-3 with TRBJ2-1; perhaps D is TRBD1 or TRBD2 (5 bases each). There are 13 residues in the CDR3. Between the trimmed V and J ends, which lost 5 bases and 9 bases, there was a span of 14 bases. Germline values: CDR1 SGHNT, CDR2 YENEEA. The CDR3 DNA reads TGTGCCAGCAGCGAGGGACCGACAACTGAGCAGTTCTTC. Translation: CASSEGPTTEQFF.

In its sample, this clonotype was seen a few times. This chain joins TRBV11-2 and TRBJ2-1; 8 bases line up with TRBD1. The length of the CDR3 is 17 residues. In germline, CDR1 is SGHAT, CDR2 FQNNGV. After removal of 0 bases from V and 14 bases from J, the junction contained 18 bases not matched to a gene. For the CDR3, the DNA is TGTGCCAGCAGCTTAGATACCCCCGGACAGGGATACGGGCGTAAGTTCTTC. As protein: CASSLDTPGQGYGRKFF.

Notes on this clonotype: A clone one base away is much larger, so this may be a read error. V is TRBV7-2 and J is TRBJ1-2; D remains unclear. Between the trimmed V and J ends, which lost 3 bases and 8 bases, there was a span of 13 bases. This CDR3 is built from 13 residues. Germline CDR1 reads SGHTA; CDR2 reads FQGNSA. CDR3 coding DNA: TGTGCCAGCAGCTTCGAAGTCTATGAAGGCTACACCTTC. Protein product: CASSFEVYEGYTF. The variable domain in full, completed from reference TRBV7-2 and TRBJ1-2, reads GAGVSQSPSNKVTEKGKDVELRCDPISGHTALYWYRQSLGQGLEFLIYFQGNSAPDKSGLPSDRFSAERTGGSVSTLTIQRTQQEDSAVYLCASSFEVYEGYTFGSGTRLTVV.

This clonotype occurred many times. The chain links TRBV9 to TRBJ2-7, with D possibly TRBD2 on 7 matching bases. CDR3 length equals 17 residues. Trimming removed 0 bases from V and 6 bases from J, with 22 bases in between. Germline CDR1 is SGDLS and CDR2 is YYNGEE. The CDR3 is CASSVAGGSNPYGEQYF. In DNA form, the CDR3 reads TGTGCCAGCAGCGTAGCGGGGGGCAGTAACCCCTACGGCGAGCAGTACTTC.

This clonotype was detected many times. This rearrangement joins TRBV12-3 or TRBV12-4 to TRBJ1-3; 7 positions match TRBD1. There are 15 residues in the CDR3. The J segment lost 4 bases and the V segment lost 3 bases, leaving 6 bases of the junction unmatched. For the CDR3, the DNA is TGTGCCAGCAGTTTGAACAGGGGAGAAGGAAACACCATATATTTT. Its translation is CASSLNRGEGNTIYF.

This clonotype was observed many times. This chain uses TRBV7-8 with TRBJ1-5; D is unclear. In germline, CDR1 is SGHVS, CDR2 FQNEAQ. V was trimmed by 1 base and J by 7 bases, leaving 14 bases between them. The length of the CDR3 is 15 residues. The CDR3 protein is CASSLGFSRRQPQHF. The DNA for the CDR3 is TGTGCCAGCAGCTTAGGTTTTTCGCGCCGGCAGCCCCAGCATTTT. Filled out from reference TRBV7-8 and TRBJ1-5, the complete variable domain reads GAGVSQSPRYKVAKRGQDVALRCDPISGHVSLFWYQQALGQGPEFLTYFQNEAQLDKSGLPSDRFFAERPEGSVSTLKIQRTQQEDSAVYLCASSLGFSRRQPQHFGDGTRLSIL.

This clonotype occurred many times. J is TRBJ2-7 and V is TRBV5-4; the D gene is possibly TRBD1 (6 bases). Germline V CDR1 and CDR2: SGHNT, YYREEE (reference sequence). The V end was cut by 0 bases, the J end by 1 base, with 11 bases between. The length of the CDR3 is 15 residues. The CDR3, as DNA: TGTGCCAGCAGCTTGGGCAGGGGATTGTCCTACGAGCAGTACTTC. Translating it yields CASSLGRGLSYEQYF. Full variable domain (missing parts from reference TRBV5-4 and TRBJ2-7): ETGVTQSPTHLIKTRGQQVTLRCSSQSGHNTVSWYQQALGQGPQFIFQYYREEENGRGNFPPRFSGLQFPNYSSELNVNALELDDSALYLCASSLGRGLSYEQYFGPGTRLTVT.

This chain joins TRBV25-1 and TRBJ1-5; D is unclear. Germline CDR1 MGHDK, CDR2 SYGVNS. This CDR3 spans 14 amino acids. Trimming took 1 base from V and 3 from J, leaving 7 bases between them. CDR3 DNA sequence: TGTGCCAGCAGTGAATCGGCAGCCAATCAGCCCCAGCATTTT. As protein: CASSESAANQPQHF.

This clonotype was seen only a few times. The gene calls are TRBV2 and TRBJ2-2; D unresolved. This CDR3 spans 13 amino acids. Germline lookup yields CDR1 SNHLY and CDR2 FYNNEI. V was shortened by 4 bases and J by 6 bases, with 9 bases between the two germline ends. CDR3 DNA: TGTGCCAGCAGTGTTCCGGGCTCCGGGGAGCTGTTTTTT. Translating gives CASSVPGSGELFF.

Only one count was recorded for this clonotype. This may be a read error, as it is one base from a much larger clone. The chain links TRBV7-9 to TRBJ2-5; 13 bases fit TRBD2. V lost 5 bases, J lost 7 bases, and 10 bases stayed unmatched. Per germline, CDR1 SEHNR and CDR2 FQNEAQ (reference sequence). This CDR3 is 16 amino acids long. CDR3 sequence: CASSHGLAGVRGTQYF. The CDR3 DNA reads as TGTGCCAGCAGCCATGGACTAGCGGGAGTCCGCGGGACCCAGTACTTC.